This T cell receptor (beta chain) appears in the sequencing data of a study of T cells in Graves' hyperthyroidism and ophthalmopathy (dated by TCRdb to the late 2010s). The study in broad terms: Peripheral blood samples were taken at the time of initial diagnosis, prior to any treatment. TCR V-J signatures able to tell the groups apart were searched for in a discovery cohort of 100 patients, of whom around 43 had Graves' ophthalmopathy and under 65 had stable Graves' hyperthyroidism. Whether ophthalmopathy could be predicted prospectively was tested in an independent validation cohort made up of under 20 hyperthyroidism patients plus 17 patients who later progressed to ophthalmopathy. The 100 discovery patients were randomly split 7:3 into training and test sets. The study also compared thyroid tissue and blood T-cell repertoires from more than 5 Graves' hyperthyroidism patients. Once sampling was done, hyperthyroidism patients were given methimazole at a starting dose of 30 mg daily, whereas ophthalmopathy patients were given high-dose intravenous methylprednisolone. The paper reports TCR Vbeta CDR3 sequencing of over 130 peripheral blood samples: 40 to 45 ophthalmopathy, some 80 hyperthyroidism and some 17 progressor patients.

This clonotype was counted ten times or more. There is no known antigen for this receptor. Base qualities are not recorded, but no much larger clone differs from it by a single base. The TCR beta CDR3 regions were amplified from RNA transcripts. The first round of RT-PCR for the TCR CDR3 was performed with the HTBI primer set and the Qiagen OneStep RT-PCR kit. A second multiplex PCR round built the libraries, followed by size selection and purification. Sequencing of the libraries was done on an Illumina HiSeq2000 using paired-end 100 bp reads. In the source study's methods: SOAPnuke was used to process the raw data, with reads discarded if the reads contained adapters or uncalled bases, had a mean Phred below 15, or lacked an exact constant-primer or identifier match. High-quality paired reads were merged with COPE v1.2.5, and unique nucleotide sequences were defined as clonotypes. Clonotypes were aligned to IMGT TRBV, TRBD and TRBJ reference segments using MiTCR v1.1. The analysis included only V-J combinations with a frequency above 0.0001, which together covered about 99% of the repertoires. The TCS score was defined as F50 (clonal expansion) divided by E x V (chaos), with BLOSUM62-based TCRdist calculated between CDR3 peptides within each V-J. Welch's t-statistics and random forest reduced around 510 V-J features to 13, which were used in a naive Bayes classifier (R e1071). TCRdb trimmed the raw reads at Q25, called clones with MiXCR and kept productive beta chains. Identical CDR3 proteins give one entry, which carries the most common genes and DNA. None of the V and J calls come from the authors' own analysis; TCRdb made them. The sample includes 350,000 to 500,000 distinct CDR3 sequences, with roughly 13% observed a single time. 4% to 6.5% of the sample is in the top ten clones.

Its CDR3 holds 17 amino acids, cysteine through phenylalanine. Of the read, only the CDR3 DNA is kept; its 51 bases are in frame from base 1. The germline V and J ends show losses of 2 bases and 4 bases respectively, and no gene match explains 8 bases of the junction. The germline V gene provides CDR1 SGHVS and CDR2 FNYEAQ. The paper as a whole reports these results and caveats: A model built on a 13 V-J signature distinguished ophthalmopathy from stable hyperthyroidism, reaching about 88% sensitivity and approximately 81% specificity in cross-validation and 80%/75% in testing. Most expanded thyroid clonotypes (frequency above 0.001) were also detected in blood, a finding suggesting that blood repertoires may reflect thyroid immune responses. In validation, progression to ophthalmopathy was predicted by the model with nearly 71% sensitivity and just over 72% specificity, a median of approximately 6.5 months before onset. Sample size was not statistically predetermined, and blinding of investigators to group allocation was not performed.

Stable Graves' hyperthyroidism was defined as the absence of progression to ophthalmopathy over 18 months of follow-up. The hyperthyroidism patients were between 18 and 65 years old and newly diagnosed, with a disease duration of less than 2 months. The study excluded patients with uncontrolled infections, other autoimmune diseases, pregnancy or lactation. Diagnoses were established on the basis of clinical symptoms, serum thyroxine and TRAb, thyroid ultrasound, and orbital computed tomography. PBMCs were separated from over 9 ml of fresh peripheral blood using Ficoll-Paque density gradient centrifugation. Total RNA was extracted with Trizol reagent, and quality was checked on an Agilent 2100 Bioanalyzer.

What was sequenced was blood. This receptor was identified in a woman in her late teens or twenties with Graves' hyperthyroidism. The rearrangement combines TRBV7-6 with TRBJ2-1, with 10 junctional bases fitting TRBD2. The CDR3 here reads CASSLRGSSGSYNEQFF. The bases are TGTGCCAGCAGCTTACGGGGGTCTAGCGGGAGTTACAATGAGCAGTTCTTC.